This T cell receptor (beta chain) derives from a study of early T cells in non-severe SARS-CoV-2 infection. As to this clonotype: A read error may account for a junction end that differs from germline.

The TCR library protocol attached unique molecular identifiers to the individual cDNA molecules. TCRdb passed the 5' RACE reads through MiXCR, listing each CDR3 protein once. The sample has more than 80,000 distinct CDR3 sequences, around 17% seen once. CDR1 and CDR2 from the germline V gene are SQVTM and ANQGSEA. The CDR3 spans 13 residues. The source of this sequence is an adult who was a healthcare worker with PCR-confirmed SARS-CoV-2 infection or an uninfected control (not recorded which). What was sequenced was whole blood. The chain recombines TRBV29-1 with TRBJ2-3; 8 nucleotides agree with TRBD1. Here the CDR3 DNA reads TGCAGCGTTGATCGGCAGGGGGCAGATTCGCAGTATTTT. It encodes CSVDRQGADSQYF.